The 22 T cell receptor beta chains below come from one sample, sequenced in a study of shared clonotypes between healthy human individuals. Assay used: immunoSEQ multiplex PCR; TCRdb lists only in-frame clones, some missing. The sample contains about 2.3 million clones, about 92% of which appear only once. Specimen: naive CD4+ T cells from PBMCs. The subset is: CD45RA+ positively selected. These receptors were obtained from a man aged 18 to 30 in good health. Some clones in this sample may be carry-over from other donors' samples.

The chain links TRBV5-5 to TRBJ2-1; TRBD1 matches 8 bases. The V segment lost 5 bases and the J segment 9 bases; nucleotides outside the gene matches: 7. This CDR3 spans 13 amino acids. In germline, CDR1 is SGHKS, CDR2 YYEKEE (reference sequence). CDR3 amino acids: CASRPTGAGEQFF. In nucleotides, the CDR3 is TGTGCCAGCAGGCCGACAGGGGCAGGTGAGCAGTTCTTC.

The V call is TRBV30, the J call TRBJ1-2; 7 nucleotides align to TRBD1. The CDR3 consists of 14 residues. Trimming removed 3 bases from V and 7 bases from J; junction bases left unmatched: 11. Germline V gene lookup returns CDR1 GTSNPN and CDR2 SVGIG (reference sequence). CDR3 region: CAWSVTGEGGGYTF. The CDR3 DNA is TGTGCCTGGAGCGTAACAGGGGAGGGGGGTGGCTACACCTTC.

About this clone: This same CDR3 is encoded by further DNA sequences in the sample. The chain employs TRBV29-1 and TRBJ1-3; no clear D. Germline V CDR1 and CDR2: SQVTM, ANQGSEA. V lost 3 bases to trimming and J lost 2 bases, with 8 bases between them. The CDR3 has 13 amino acids. In DNA form, the CDR3 reads TGCAGCGTTGAGAGTGGGGCTGGAAACACCATATATTTT. Its protein product is CSVESGAGNTIYF.

The genes are TRBV2 and TRBJ2-1; TRBD1 might be the D (5 bases). Looked up from germline, CDR1 is SNHLY and CDR2 is FYNNEI. V gave up 6 bases and J gave up 8 bases, with 17 bases separating them. The CDR3 length is 14 residues. CDR3 region: CASRGVVGWDEQFF. As DNA, the CDR3 is TGTGCCAGCAGAGGGGTCGTGGGATGGGATGAGCAGTTCTTC.

The rearrangement links TRBV14 to TRBJ2-3, with D possibly TRBD1 on 5 matching bases. The V gene's germline CDR1 is SGHDN and CDR2 FVKESK. V lost 3 bases and J 6 bases, leaving 19 bases between the germline ends. The CDR3 runs 16 residues. The chain's CDR3 is CASSQTSRKGKDTQYF. The CDR3 DNA is TGTGCCAGCAGCCAGACTTCTAGGAAGGGGAAGGATACGCAGTATTTT.

The chain combines TRBV11-2 with TRBJ1-1, with 7 positions matching TRBD1. V was clipped by 5 bases and J by 1 base; unmatched bases: 10. From germline, CDR1 is SGHAT and CDR2 FQNNGV. This CDR3 has 16 residues. CDR3 in DNA: TGTGCCAGCAGCCCCCGCAGGGGGATATCGAACACTGAAGCTTTCTTT. This sequence encodes CASSPRRGISNTEAFF. Complete variable domain (other parts from reference TRBV11-2 and TRBJ1-1): EAGVAQSPRYKIIEKRQSVAFWCNPISGHATLYWYQQILGQGPKLLIQFQNNGVVDDSQLPKDRFSAERLKGVDSTLKIQPAKLEDSAVYLCASSPRRGISNTEAFFGQGTRLTVV.

This sequence joins TRBV5-1 and TRBJ2-5; 7 bases line up with TRBD1. This CDR3 is 14 amino acids long. Germline V gene lookup returns CDR1 SGHRS and CDR2 YFSETQ. The V segment lost 4 bases and the J segment 2 bases; nucleotides outside the gene matches: 5. CDR3 residues: CASSIRQGQETQYF. CDR3 DNA sequence: TGCGCCAGCAGCATCCGACAGGGACAAGAGACCCAGTACTTC.

The chain is built from TRBV11-2 and TRBJ2-7; no clear D. Trimming took off 6 bases at V and 4 bases at J, with 7 bases between the two ends. In germline, CDR1 is SGHAT, CDR2 FQNNGV. CDR3 length: 11 residues. The CDR3 DNA follows: TGTGCCAGCAGGGAACAATACGAGCAGTACTTC. Its translation: CASREQYEQYF.

The rearrangement joins TRBV7-2 to TRBJ1-2; D gene uncertain. The V gene's germline CDR1 is SGHTA and CDR2 FQGNSA. This CDR3 contains 15 residues. The germline V and J ends were trimmed by 1 base and 7 bases, with 16 bases remaining between them. Here the CDR3 DNA reads TGTGCCAGCAGCTTAGGTCCCGTCACCGAACTTGGCTACACCTTC. It is translated as CASSLGPVTELGYTF.

This rearrangement joins TRBV5-1 to TRBJ2-1; weak D call: TRBD2 (6 bases). From germline, CDR1 is SGHRS and CDR2 YFSETQ. Trimming removed 4 bases at V and 12 bases at J, with 20 bases between. The CDR3 contains 14 residues. This chain's CDR3 is CASSLGLPDAGQFF. CDR3 sequence (DNA): TGCGCCAGCAGCCTGGGACTCCCCGATGCTGGGCAGTTCTTC.

This clone was seen only once. This chain uses TRBV27 with TRBJ2-1; D is ambiguous. V lost 2 bases and J 2 bases, leaving 7 bases between the germline ends. This CDR3 comprises 14 residues. Germline V gives CDR1 MNHEY, CDR2 SMNVEV (reference sequence). CDR3 sequence (DNA): TGTGCCAGCAGTTTAGGGTTGGCCTACAATGAGCAGTTCTTC. It specifies CASSLGLAYNEQFF.

The genes are TRBV18 and TRBJ2-3; D uncertain. CDR3 length: 15 amino acids. The germline V and J ends were trimmed by 3 bases and 6 bases, with 16 bases remaining between them. The germline V gene encodes CDR1 KGHSH and CDR2 LQKENI. CDR3 loop: CASSPAALSSDTQYF. DNA of the CDR3: TGTGCCAGCTCACCGGCTGCACTATCGTCGGATACGCAGTATTTT.

CDR3 coding DNA: TGCGCCAGCAGCTTGTACGGGTCTGGAAACACCATATATTTT. Translation: CASSLYGSGNTIYF. This chain joins TRBV5-1 and TRBJ1-3; no clear D. The CDR3 consists of 14 residues. The V gene lost 1 base and the J gene lost 1 base, with 6 bases spanning the gap. Germline CDR1 and CDR2: SGHRS and YFSETQ.

The count of this clone is one. The V and J genes are TRBV7-3 and TRBJ2-1; 7 bases fit TRBD2. This CDR3 has 15 amino acids. The germline gives CDR1 SGHTA, CDR2 FQGTGA. The V segment lost 1 base and the J segment 2 bases; nucleotides outside the gene matches: 2. DNA of the CDR3: TGTGCCAGCAGCTTAAGGCGGGAGACCTACAATGAGCAGTTCTTC. Translating it yields CASSLRRETYNEQFF.

The chain uses TRBV2 and TRBJ2-7; D gene ambiguous. Germline V gives CDR1 SNHLY, CDR2 FYNNEI. This CDR3 comprises 14 residues. Trimming left V 6 bases short and J 4 bases short, with 16 bases between. CDR3 residues: CASSRSPREYEQYF. CDR3 nucleotides: TGTGCCAGCAGCCGAAGCCCCCGTGAATACGAGCAGTACTTC.

The chain couples TRBV7-3 to TRBJ1-3, with D tentatively TRBD1 (5 bases). CDR3 size: 15 residues. Trimming took off 5 bases at V and 4 bases at J, with 15 bases between the two ends. Germline loops: CDR1 SGHTA, CDR2 FQGTGA. CDR3 coding DNA: TGTGCCAGCAGCACGGGGCCCTCTGGAGGAAACACCATATATTTT. Residues: CASSTGPSGGNTIYF. The complete variable domain, with remaining parts taken from reference TRBV7-3 and TRBJ1-3, reads GAGVSQTPSNKVTEKGKYVELRCDPISGHTALYWYRQSLGQGPEFLIYFQGTGAADDSGLPNDRFFAVRPEGSVSTLKIQRTERGDSAVYLCASSTGPSGGNTIYFGEGSWLTVV.

The J gene is TRBJ2-2, the V gene TRBV30; no clear D gene. Trimming shortened V by 2 bases and J by 1 base, and 14 bases separated the two germline ends. This CDR3 spans 16 amino acids. CDR1 GTSNPN and CDR2 SVGIG come from the germline V gene (reference sequence). The DNA of the CDR3 is TGTGCCTGGAGTAAAGGGTGGGGAAAGAACACCGGGGAGCTGTTTTTT. Amino acids: CAWSKGWGKNTGELFF.

The CDR3 coding sequence is TGCGCCAGCAGCGCCCAGCGGTCAGATACGCAGTATTTT. Encoded protein: CASSAQRSDTQYF. The chain uses TRBV10-1 and TRBJ2-3, with a tentative D call TRBD2 (5 bases). The CDR3 runs 13 residues. Germline V gene data show CDR1 as WNHNN and CDR2 as SYGVQD (reference sequence). V gave up 6 bases and J gave up 4 bases, with 11 bases separating them.

This clone was detected once. V gene TRBV18 combines with J gene TRBJ1-1; no reliable D call. The CDR3 extends over 16 amino acids. Trimming removed 3 bases from V and 3 bases from J, with 17 bases in between. CDR1 KGHSH and CDR2 LQKENI come from the germline V gene. CDR3: CASSPEEGTGYTEAFF. CDR3 DNA: TGTGCCAGCTCACCGGAGGAGGGTACGGGGTACACTGAAGCTTTCTTT.

This chain connects TRBV19 to TRBJ2-7; 11 nucleotides agree with TRBD2. V was pared by 10 bases and J by 1 base, with 9 bases of the junction left unmatched. Germline V gene sequence: CDR1 LNHDA, CDR2 SQIVND (reference sequence). The length of the CDR3 is 15 residues. In nucleotides, the CDR3 is TGTGCCACTACAAAGACTAGCGGGACGTCCTACGAGCAGTACTTC. Protein: CATTKTSGTSYEQYF.

This chain connects TRBV11-2 to TRBJ2-2; 7 nucleotides agree with TRBD1. CDR3 size: 15 residues. J gave up 9 bases and V 0 bases, and 7 bases lay outside the gene matches. The germline CDR1 and CDR2 sequences are SGHAT and FQNNGV. CDR3 DNA sequence: TGTGCCAGCAGCTTAGATCTACAGGGGCGGTGGGAGCTGTTTTTT. Amino acid sequence: CASSLDLQGRWELFF.

This clone has more than one count but fewer than ten. This chain connects TRBV30 to TRBJ1-1; possible D gene TRBD1, 6 bases. V was shortened by 3 bases and J by 9 bases, with 17 bases between the two germline ends. The CDR3 has 13 amino acids. Germline V gives CDR1 GTSNPN, CDR2 SVGIG (reference sequence). As DNA, the CDR3 is TGTGCCTGGAGCCGGGTTGAGGGGGAGAAAGCTTTCTTT. It is translated as CAWSRVEGEKAFF. The full variable domain, in which reference TRBV30 and TRBJ1-1 provide the parts outside the CDR3, is SQTIHQWPATLVQPVGSPLSLECTVEGTSNPNLYWYRQAAGRGLQLLFYSVGIGQISSEVPQNLSASRPQDRQFILSSKKLLLSDSGFYLCAWSRVEGEKAFFGQGTRLTVV.